This is a list of T cell receptor beta chains from one sample in a study of T-cell memory formation after mild COVID-19. TCRdb re-derived calls from the 5' RACE reads in MiXCR, one entry per CDR3 protein. The sample has about 290,000 distinct CDR3 sequences, about a sixth seen once. Specimen: PBMCs or a T cell subset sorted from them (not recorded which). The receptors derive from a man in his late teens or twenties who had mild COVID-19 (a few samples of this study predate the infection). Cell type and time point are not known. Both conserved end residues are part of each CDR3. D genes are given only for firm matches. Clone sizes are given selectively: once, few, many, or a class where the clone is expanded.

J	size	V	D	DNA	CDR3
TRBJ2-5	-	TRBV12-3/TRBV12-4	-	TGTGCCAGCACGGCGAACCAAGAGACCCAGTACTTC	CASTANQETQYF
TRBJ2-1	few	TRBV4-2	-	TGTGCCAGCAGCCAAGTTGGCGACCCCTCGGAAGAGCAGTTCTTC	CASSQVGDPSEEQFF
TRBJ2-6	few	TRBV19	-	TGTGCCACCATCTCTGGGGCCAACGTCCTGACTTTC	CATISGANVLTF
TRBJ1-1	-	TRBV4-1	-	TGCGCCAGCAGCCAAAGGGAGATCACTGAAGCTTTCTTT	CASSQREITEAFF
TRBJ2-2	few	TRBV11-2	-	TGTGCCAGCAGCGGCCCCCGGGTCGCCACCGGGGAGCTGTTTTTT	CASSGPRVATGELFF
TRBJ2-1	few	TRBV15	-	TGTGCCACCAGCAGGACGGACTACCACAATGAGCAGTTCTTC	CATSRTDYHNEQFF
TRBJ2-3	-	TRBV27	-	TGTGCCAGCAGTTTTTGGGGGGCCAGCACAGATACGCAGTATTTT	CASSFWGASTDTQYF
TRBJ2-5	-	TRBV9	-	TGTGCCAGCAGCGTAGATGCAGGCGGCAAACTGGACCAGTACTTC	CASSVDAGGKLDQYF
TRBJ1-2	-	TRBV4-2	TRBD1	TGTGCCAGCGGCTACAGGGGGGAAGCCTATGGCTACACCTTC	CASGYRGEAYGYTF
TRBJ2-5	few	TRBV11-2	TRBD1	TGTGCCAGCAGCCCCGGAGTTACAGGGGCGCAAGAGACCCAGTACTTC	CASSPGVTGAQETQYF
TRBJ1-3	-	TRBV12-3/TRBV12-4	-	TGTGCCTCGAGAGGCGGGAATGGAAACACCATATATTTT	CASRGGNGNTIYF
TRBJ2-7	few	TRBV12-3/TRBV12-4	TRBD2	TGTGCCAGCAGTCCGTCTAGCGGGGGGGCCGGCGAGCAGTACTTC	CASSPSSGGAGEQYF
TRBJ2-1	-	TRBV7-8	TRBD1	TGTGCCAGCAGACCCGGGACAGGGGGCCGGAGGGATTACAATGAGCAGTTCTTC	CASRPGTGGRRDYNEQFF
TRBJ1-1	-	TRBV19	-	TGTGCCAGTAGGCAGAGCACTGAAGCTTTCTTT	CASRQSTEAFF
TRBJ1-1	few	TRBV7-3	-	TGTGCCAGCAGCTTGGTGTTGTTAGCTTTCTTT	CASSLVLLAFF
TRBJ2-7	-	TRBV29-1	-	TGCAGCGTCAAGGGGTGGGCCTACGAGCAGTACTTC	CSVKGWAYEQYF
TRBJ1-5	-	TRBV19	-	TGTGCCAGTAGTATTTACTCTAAGGGTAGCAATCAGCCCCAGCATTTT	CASSIYSKGSNQPQHF
TRBJ1-1	once	TRBV6-5	TRBD1	TGTGCCAGCAGGAGACAGGGGATGAGTGAAGCTTTCTTT	CASRRQGMSEAFF
TRBJ1-4	few	TRBV12-3/TRBV12-4	-	TGTGCCAGCAGTCCGTCGGGCGCTTTTGAAAAACTGTTTTTT	CASSPSGAFEKLFF
TRBJ2-2	-	TRBV29-1	-	TGCAGCGGCAAAACTCCAGGCGGGGAGCTGTTTTTT	CSGKTPGGELFF
TRBJ1-1	-	TRBV5-6	-	TGTGCCAGCAGCTTGGATCTGGGACGGAACTTGGGAGACACTGAAGCTTTCTTT	CASSLDLGRNLGDTEAFF
TRBJ2-4	-	TRBV7-9	-	TGTGCCAGCAGCCTCCCTGGTCGATACGAAAACATTCAGTACTTC	CASSLPGRYENIQYF
TRBJ1-3	few	TRBV12-3/TRBV12-4	-	TGTGCCAGCAGTGAAGGACAGACCTCTGGAAACACCATATATTTT	CASSEGQTSGNTIYF
TRBJ2-5	-	TRBV6-5	-	TGTGCCAGCAGTTACTCTCCCGGGGCCGCCGTAGGGGAGACCCAGTACTTC	CASSYSPGAAVGETQYF
TRBJ2-7	-	TRBV4-1	-	TGCGCCAGCAGCCAAGATTGGCCTCTCTACGAGCAGTACTTC	CASSQDWPLYEQYF
TRBJ1-1	many	TRBV27	-	TGTGCCAGCAGTTTATCTAAGTGGAATGAAGCTTTCTTT	CASSLSKWNEAFF
TRBJ1-5	many	TRBV9	-	TGTGCCAGCAGCGTCGGCATGGGCAATCAGCCCCAGCATTTT	CASSVGMGNQPQHF
TRBJ2-5	few	TRBV20-1	-	TGCAGTGCTAGGGGGGGAGGTAGCGGAGAGACCCAGTACTTC	CSARGGGSGETQYF
TRBJ2-1	few	TRBV11-1	-	TGTGCCAGCAGCTTATCCCGGGGGCTTAGGAATGAGCAGTTCTTC	CASSLSRGLRNEQFF
TRBJ2-5	few	TRBV7-3	TRBD2	TGTGCCAGCAGCCCCCAGGGACTAGCGGGGAGACAGACCCAGTACTTC	CASSPQGLAGRQTQYF
TRBJ2-3	-	TRBV25-1	TRBD2	TGTGCCAGCAGACTAGCGGGGGGGGATACGCAGTATTTT	CASRLAGGDTQYF
TRBJ1-2	-	TRBV20-1	TRBD1	TGCAGTGCCCAACACTCCGACAGGGTTTATGGCTACACCTTC	CSAQHSDRVYGYTF
TRBJ1-1	few	TRBV6-5	TRBD1	TGTGCCAGCAGTTCCACCGGGACAGGGGGCCCTTGGGCTGAAGCTTTCTTT	CASSSTGTGGPWAEAFF
TRBJ2-3	-	TRBV28	TRBD2	TGTGCCAGCACTGGGACTAGCGTGGGTGGGTTGGATACGCAGTATTTT	CASTGTSVGGLDTQYF
TRBJ1-2	-	TRBV11-2	-	TGTGCCAGCAGCTTGGGGGTGGGGGACTATGGCTACACCTTC	CASSLGVGDYGYTF
TRBJ1-6	many	TRBV12-3/TRBV12-4	-	TGTGCCAGCAGTTTGTCCGGATCCTATAATTCACCCCTCCACTTT	CASSLSGSYNSPLHF
TRBJ2-1	-	TRBV6-2/TRBV6-3	TRBD2	TGTGCCAGCCGGGGGGGGTTGAGGAATGAGCAGTTCTTC	CASRGGLRNEQFF